One TCR beta chain is described in this entry. The source of the sample is a study of blood T cell repertoires in COVID-19. In the study overall: From T cells, B-cell-depleted T cells, or PBMCs came the material, which was cDNA or gDNA.

The CDR3 runs 16 residues. Deletions cut 2 bases from V and 4 bases from J, with 17 bases between. Germline V gives CDR1 SGHTA, CDR2 FQGNSA. The assay was immunoSEQ multiplex PCR, and TCRdb's table has in-frame clones only and misses some. Of 75,000 to 80,000 clones in the sample, about 90% are singletons; the top ten hold about 6.1%. The source is a human donor in a cohort sampled during active COVID-19. V is TRBV7-2 and J is TRBJ2-5; TRBD1 might be the D (6 bases). Sequencing was performed on peripheral blood. CDR3 amino acids: CASSLLTGNPAETQYF. The CDR3 bases are TGTGCCAGCAGCTTACTTACAGGGAATCCGGCAGAGACCCAGTACTTC. Based on the CDR3 plus reference TRBV7-2 and TRBJ2-5, the full variable domain is GAGVSQSPSNKVTEKGKDVELRCDPISGHTALYWYRQSLGQGLEFLIYFQGNSAPDKSGLPSDRFSAERTGGSVSTLTIQRTQQEDSAVYLCASSLLTGNPAETQYFGPGTRLLVL.